This TCR beta chain was observed in a study of Tregs in tolerant kidney transplant recipients. Looking at the study overall: Mixed chimerism was transient after nonmyeloablative marrow transplants from related graft donors.

TCRdb's table, derived via immunoSEQ multiplex PCR, lists solely in-frame clones and lacks some. The sample lists about 66,000 clones, about nine tenths occurring once. Study results and limitations: Tolerant patients' donor-specific Tregs expanded beyond overall Tregs, suggesting antigen-driven growth. For some patients, primers changed over time, blocking nucleotide-level comparison.

A word on this clone: The target antigen is unknown. Mismatch with germline at one junction end may stem from a read error. This CDR3 is also generated by other DNA sequences in the sample.

This CDR3 region has 13 residues. Germline V CDR1 and CDR2: SGHNT, YYREEE (reference sequence). The chain employs TRBV5-4 and TRBJ1-6; D not resolved. The sample here was CD8+ T cells from blood, taken before the transplant. The origin of this receptor is a human donor who received a combined kidney and bone marrow transplant. CDR3 amino acids: CASSLVLNSPLHF. CDR3 DNA sequence: TGTGCCAGCAGCTTGGTACTAAATTCCCCCCTCCACTTT.